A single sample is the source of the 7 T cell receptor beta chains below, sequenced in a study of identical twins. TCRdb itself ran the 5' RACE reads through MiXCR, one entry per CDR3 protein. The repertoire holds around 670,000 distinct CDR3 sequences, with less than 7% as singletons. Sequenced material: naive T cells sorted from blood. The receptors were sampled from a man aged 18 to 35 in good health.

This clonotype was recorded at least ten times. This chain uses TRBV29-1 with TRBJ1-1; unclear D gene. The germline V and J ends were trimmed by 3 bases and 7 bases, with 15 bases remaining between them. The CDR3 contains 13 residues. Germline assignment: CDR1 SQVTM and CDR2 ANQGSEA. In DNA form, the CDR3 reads TGCAGCGTTGATCTAGCCGGAACGCTTGAAGCTTTCTTT. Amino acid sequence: CSVDLAGTLEAFF.

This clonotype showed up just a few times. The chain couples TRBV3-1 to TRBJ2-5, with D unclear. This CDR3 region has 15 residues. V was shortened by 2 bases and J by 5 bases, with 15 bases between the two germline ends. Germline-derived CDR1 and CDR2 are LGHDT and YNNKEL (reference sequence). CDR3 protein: CASSQNLVTMETQYF. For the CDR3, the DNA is TGTGCCAGCAGCCAAAATTTAGTTACAATGGAGACCCAGTACTTC.

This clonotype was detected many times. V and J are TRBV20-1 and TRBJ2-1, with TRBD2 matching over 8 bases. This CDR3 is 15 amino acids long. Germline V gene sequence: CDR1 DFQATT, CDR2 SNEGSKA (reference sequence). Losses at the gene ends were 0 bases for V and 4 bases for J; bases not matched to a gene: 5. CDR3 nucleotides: TGCAGTGCTAGAGATATTACTAGCGGTTACAATGAGCAGTTCTTC. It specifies CSARDITSGYNEQFF.

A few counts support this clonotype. The CDR3 loop is CACVGGWNEQFF. In nucleotides, the CDR3 is TGTGCCTGTGTGGGAGGGTGGAATGAGCAGTTCTTC. This chain links TRBV30 with TRBJ2-1; 7 nucleotides agree with TRBD2. The CDR3 contains 12 residues. Looked up from germline, CDR1 is GTSNPN and CDR2 is SVGIG (reference sequence). J was trimmed by 7 bases and V by 6 bases; bases with no gene match: 6.

CDR3 sequence: CSARHTTGAIWDSPLHF. DNA of the CDR3: TGCAGTGCTAGGCATACGACAGGGGCAATTTGGGATTCACCCCTCCACTTT. The chain couples TRBV20-1 to TRBJ1-6; 8 bases align to TRBD1. The CDR3 extends over 17 amino acids. The germline V gene has CDR1 DFQATT and CDR2 SNEGSKA (reference sequence). V trimming: 3 bases; J trimming: 8 bases; junction bases outside the gene matches: 15.

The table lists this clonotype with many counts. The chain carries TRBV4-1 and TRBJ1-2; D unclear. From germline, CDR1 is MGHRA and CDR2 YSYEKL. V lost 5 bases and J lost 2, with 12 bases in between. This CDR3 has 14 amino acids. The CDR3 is CASSFRLGNYGYTF. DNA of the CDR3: TGCGCCAGCAGCTTCCGATTGGGGAACTATGGCTACACCTTC.

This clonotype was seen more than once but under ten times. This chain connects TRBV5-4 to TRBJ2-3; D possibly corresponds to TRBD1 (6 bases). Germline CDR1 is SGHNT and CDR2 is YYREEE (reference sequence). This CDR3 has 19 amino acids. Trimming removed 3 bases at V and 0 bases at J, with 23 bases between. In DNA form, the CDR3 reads TGTGCCAGCAGCTCGTCGGGGCCTTGGCCGGGACACAGCACAGATACGCAGTATTTT. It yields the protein CASSSSGPWPGHSTDTQYF. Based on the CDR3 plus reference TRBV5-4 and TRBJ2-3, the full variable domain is ETGVTQSPTHLIKTRGQQVTLRCSSQSGHNTVSWYQQALGQGPQFIFQYYREEENGRGNFPPRFSGLQFPNYSSELNVNALELDDSALYLCASSSSGPWPGHSTDTQYFGPGTRLTVL.